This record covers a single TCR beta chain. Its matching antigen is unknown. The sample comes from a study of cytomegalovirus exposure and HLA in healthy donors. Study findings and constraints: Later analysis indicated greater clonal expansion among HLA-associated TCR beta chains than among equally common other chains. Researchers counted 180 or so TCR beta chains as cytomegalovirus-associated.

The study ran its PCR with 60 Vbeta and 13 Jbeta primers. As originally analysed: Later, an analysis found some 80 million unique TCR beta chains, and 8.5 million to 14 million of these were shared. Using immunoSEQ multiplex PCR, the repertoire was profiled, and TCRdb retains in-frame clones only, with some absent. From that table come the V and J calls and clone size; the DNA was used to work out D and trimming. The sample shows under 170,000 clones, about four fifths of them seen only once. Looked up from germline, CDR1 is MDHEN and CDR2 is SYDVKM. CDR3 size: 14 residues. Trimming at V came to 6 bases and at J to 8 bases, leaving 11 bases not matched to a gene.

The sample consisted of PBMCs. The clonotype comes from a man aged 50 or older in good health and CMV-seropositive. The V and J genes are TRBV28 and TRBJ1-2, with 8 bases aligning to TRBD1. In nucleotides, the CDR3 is TGTGCCAGCAGCTCAACAGGACAGGGCCCCGGCTACACCTTC. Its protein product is CASSSTGQGPGYTF.